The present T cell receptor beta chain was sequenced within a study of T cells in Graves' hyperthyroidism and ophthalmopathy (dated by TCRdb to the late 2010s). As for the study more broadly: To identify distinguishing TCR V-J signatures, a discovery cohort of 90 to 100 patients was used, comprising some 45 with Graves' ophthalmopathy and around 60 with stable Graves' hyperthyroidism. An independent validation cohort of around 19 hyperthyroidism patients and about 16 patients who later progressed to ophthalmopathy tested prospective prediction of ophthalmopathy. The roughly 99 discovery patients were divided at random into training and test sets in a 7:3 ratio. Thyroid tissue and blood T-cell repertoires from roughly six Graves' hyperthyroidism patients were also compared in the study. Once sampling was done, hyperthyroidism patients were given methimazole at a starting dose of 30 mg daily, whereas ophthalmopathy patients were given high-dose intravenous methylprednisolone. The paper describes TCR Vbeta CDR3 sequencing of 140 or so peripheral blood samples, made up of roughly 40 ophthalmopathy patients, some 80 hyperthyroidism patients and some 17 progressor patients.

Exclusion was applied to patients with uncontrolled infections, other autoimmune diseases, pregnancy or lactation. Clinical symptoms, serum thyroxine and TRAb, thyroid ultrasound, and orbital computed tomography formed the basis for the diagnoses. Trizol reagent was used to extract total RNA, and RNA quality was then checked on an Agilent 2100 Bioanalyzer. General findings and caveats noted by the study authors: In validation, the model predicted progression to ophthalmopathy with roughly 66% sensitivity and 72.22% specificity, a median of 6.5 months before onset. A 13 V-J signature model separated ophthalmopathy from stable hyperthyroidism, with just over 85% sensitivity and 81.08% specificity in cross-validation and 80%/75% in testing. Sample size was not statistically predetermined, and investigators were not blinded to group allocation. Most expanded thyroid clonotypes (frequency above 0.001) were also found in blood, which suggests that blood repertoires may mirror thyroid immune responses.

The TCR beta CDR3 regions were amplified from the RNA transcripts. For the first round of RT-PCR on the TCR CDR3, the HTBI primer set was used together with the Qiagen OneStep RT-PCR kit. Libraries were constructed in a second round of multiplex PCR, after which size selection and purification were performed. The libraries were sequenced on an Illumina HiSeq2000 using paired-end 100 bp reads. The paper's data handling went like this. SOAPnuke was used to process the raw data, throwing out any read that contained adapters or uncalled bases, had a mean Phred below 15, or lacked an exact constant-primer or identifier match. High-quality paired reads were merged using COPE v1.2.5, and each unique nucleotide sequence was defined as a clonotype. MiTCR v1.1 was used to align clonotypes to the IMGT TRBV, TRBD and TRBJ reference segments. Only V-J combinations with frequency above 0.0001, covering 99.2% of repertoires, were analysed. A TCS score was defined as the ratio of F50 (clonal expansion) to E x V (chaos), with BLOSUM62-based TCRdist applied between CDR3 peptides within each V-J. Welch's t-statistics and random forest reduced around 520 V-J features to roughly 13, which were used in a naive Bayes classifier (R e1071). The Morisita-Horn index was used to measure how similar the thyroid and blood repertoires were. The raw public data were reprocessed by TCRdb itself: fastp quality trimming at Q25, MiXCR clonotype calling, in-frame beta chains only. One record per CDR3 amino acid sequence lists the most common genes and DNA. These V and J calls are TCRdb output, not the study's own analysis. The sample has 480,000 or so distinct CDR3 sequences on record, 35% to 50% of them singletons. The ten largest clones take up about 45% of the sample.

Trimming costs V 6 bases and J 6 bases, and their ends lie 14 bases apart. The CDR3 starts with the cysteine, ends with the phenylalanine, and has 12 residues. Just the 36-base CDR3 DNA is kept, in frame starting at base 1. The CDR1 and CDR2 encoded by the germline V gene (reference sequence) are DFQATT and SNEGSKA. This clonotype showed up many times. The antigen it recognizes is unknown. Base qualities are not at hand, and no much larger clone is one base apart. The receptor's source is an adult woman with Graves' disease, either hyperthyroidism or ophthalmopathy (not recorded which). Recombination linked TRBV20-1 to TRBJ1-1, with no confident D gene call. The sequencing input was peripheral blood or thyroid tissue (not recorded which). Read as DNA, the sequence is TGCAGTGCCGTATCGGGGAGGGCTGAAGCTTTCTTT. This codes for CSAVSGRAEAFF.